This section outlines one T cell receptor beta chain sequence together with its context. Antigen specificity is unknown. Isolation yielded PBMCs, at least 6 million per sample, in every case. CDR1 is SGHTA, CDR2 FQGNSA, per germline. This CDR3 spans 17 amino acids. V gave up 3 bases and J gave up 2 bases; unmatched junction bases: 10. Combining a sample-barcoded 5' primer with a J-beta primer mix, a second PCR ran for 7 to 11 cycles. Every sample produced at least 2.5 million CDR3-containing paired-end reads. TCRdb reprocessed the 5' RACE reads via MiXCR and lists one record per CDR3 protein. This sample carries over 1,500,000 distinct CDR3 sequences, around 40% of them seen once, and the ten largest clones take 20% to 25%. The source of the sample is a study of blood T cells in healthy people across ages. Findings and limits, study-wide: Fewer expanded clones and more diversity marked long-lived versus aged donors. Those diversity estimates obtained from one million T cells were thought to be underestimates.

The sample taken for sequencing was blood. This chain connects TRBV7-2 to TRBJ1-2, with 9 nucleotides matching TRBD1. The sequence derives from a human donor in good health. CDR3 in amino acids: CASSLGGQGALNYGYTF. DNA of the CDR3: TGTGCCAGCAGCTTGGGGGGACAGGGTGCTTTGAACTATGGCTACACCTTC.